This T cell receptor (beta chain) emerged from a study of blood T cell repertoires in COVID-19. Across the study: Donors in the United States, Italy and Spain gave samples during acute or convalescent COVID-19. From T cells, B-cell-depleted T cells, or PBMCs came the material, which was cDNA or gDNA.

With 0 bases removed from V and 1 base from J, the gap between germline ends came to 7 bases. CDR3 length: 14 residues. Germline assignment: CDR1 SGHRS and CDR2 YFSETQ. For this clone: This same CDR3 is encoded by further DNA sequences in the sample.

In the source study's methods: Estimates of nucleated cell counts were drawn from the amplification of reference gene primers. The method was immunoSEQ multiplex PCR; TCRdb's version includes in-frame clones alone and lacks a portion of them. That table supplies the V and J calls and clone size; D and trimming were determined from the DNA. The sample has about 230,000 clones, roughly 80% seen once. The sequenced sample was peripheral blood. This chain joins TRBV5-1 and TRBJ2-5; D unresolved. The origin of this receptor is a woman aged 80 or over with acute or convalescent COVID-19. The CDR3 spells CASSLGTSQETQYF. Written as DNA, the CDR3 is TGCGCCAGCAGCTTGGGTACCAGCCAAGAGACCCAGTACTTC.